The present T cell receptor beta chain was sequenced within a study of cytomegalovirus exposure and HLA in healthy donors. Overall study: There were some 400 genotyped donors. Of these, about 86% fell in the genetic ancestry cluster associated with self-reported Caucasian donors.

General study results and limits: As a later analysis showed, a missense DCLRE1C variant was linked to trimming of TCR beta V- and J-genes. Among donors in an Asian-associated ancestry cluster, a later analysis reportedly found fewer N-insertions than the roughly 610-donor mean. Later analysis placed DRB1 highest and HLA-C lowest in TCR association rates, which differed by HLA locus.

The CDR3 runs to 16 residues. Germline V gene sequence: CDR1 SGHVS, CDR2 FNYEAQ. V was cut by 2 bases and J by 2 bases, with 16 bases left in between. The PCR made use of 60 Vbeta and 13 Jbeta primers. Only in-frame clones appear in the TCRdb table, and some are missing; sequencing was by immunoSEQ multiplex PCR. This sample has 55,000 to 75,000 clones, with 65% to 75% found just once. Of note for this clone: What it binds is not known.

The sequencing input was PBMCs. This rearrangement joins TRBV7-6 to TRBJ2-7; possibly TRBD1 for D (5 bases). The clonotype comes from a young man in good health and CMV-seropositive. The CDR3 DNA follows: TGTGCCAGCAGCTTATCGGCAGGGAAGGCTACCTACGAGCAGTACTTC. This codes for CASSLSAGKATYEQYF.